The 25 T cell receptor beta chains below all came from one sample that was sequenced in a study of blood T cell repertoires in COVID-19. Assay used: immunoSEQ multiplex PCR; TCRdb lists only in-frame clones, some missing. The repertoire has under 300,000 clones, around 90% of them found once; the top ten carry about 1.2%. The sample consisted of PBMCs or T cells enriched from blood (not recorded which). Source of these receptors: a human donor in a cohort exposed to, infected with or recovered from COVID-19 (not recorded which). The donor label of this sample is uncertain.

The chain has TRBV6-4 and TRBJ2-5; 7 nucleotides match TRBD1. The V gene's germline CDR1 is MRHNA and CDR2 SNTAGT. CDR3 length: 13 amino acids. Trimming took 9 bases from V and 3 from J; bases not matched to a gene: 7. Here the CDR3 DNA reads TGTGCCAGTGGGGACAGCCTGAAAGAGACCCAGTACTTC. It specifies CASGDSLKETQYF.

This chain connects TRBV19 to TRBJ1-5; 7 bases map to TRBD1. V shed 7 bases and J 3 bases; nucleotides not matched to a gene: 12. Germline CDR1 is LNHDA and CDR2 is SQIVND (reference sequence). This CDR3 comprises 16 residues. The CDR3 region has the DNA TGTGCCAGTAACAATGGGGACAGCGGATACAATCAGCCCCAGCATTTT. It is translated as CASNNGDSGYNQPQHF. Combining the CDR3 with reference TRBV19 and TRBJ1-5 gives the whole variable domain DGGITQSPKYLFRKEGQNVTLSCEQNLNHDAMYWYRQDPGQGLRLIYYSQIVNDFQKGDIAEGYSVSREKKESFPLTVTSAQKNPTAFYLCASNNGDSGYNQPQHFGDGTRLSIL.

The V gene is TRBV9, the J gene TRBJ2-5; 8 bases fit TRBD2. Germline assignment: CDR1 SGDLS and CDR2 YYNGEE. Trimming removed 4 bases from V and 5 bases from J; junction bases left unmatched: 16. The CDR3 sequence is 17 residues long. CDR3 in DNA: TGTGCCAGCAGCCCCCCCCGGGGTGGGAGACTAGCGGAGACCCAGTACTTC. This sequence encodes CASSPPRGGRLAETQYF.

The chain links TRBV19 to TRBJ1-2, with 8 bases matching TRBD1. The V gene end was trimmed by 3 bases and the J gene end by 0 bases; junction bases not matched to a gene: 3. The CDR3 is 15 amino acids. Looked up from germline, CDR1 is LNHDA and CDR2 is SQIVND (reference sequence). DNA of the CDR3: TGTGCCAGTAGTATGACAGGGGCCGCTAACTATGGCTACACCTTC. Residues: CASSMTGAANYGYTF.

The chain has TRBV9 and TRBJ1-1; D is undetermined. Deletions cut 0 bases from V and 3 bases from J, with 6 bases between. CDR1 and CDR2 (germline): SGDLS, YYNGEE. The CDR3 runs 13 residues. The CDR3 DNA reads as TGTGCCAGCAGCGTAGACGGTCACACTGAAGCTTTCTTT. Its translation is CASSVDGHTEAFF.

V gene TRBV7-9 combines with J gene TRBJ2-5; 13 nucleotides align to TRBD2. The germline CDR1 and CDR2 sequences are SEHNR and FQNEAQ (reference sequence). V lost 4 bases to trimming and J lost 3 bases; unmatched junction nucleotides: 8. CDR3 length: 17 residues. CDR3 amino acids: CASSSLHGTSGEETQYF. The DNA for the CDR3 is TGTGCCAGCAGCTCTCTACACGGGACTAGCGGGGAAGAGACCCAGTACTTC.

This rearrangement joins TRBV11-2 to TRBJ2-3; D gene uncertain. V was pared by 1 base and J by 6 bases, with 11 bases between. The germline CDR1 and CDR2 sequences are SGHAT and FQNNGV. The CDR3 has 14 residues. The CDR3 DNA reads as TGTGCCAGCAGCTTAGTGGAACCGAGGGATACGCAGTATTTT. Its translation: CASSLVEPRDTQYF.

The V gene is TRBV2, the J gene TRBJ1-1; tentative D call: TRBD1 (5 bases). Per the germline V gene, CDR1 is SNHLY and CDR2 is FYNNEI. The V and J ends lost 8 bases and 0 bases respectively, with 13 bases between them. The CDR3 has 14 residues. Here the CDR3 DNA reads TGTGCCAGCCGAGGGACGGGGGTGAACACTGAAGCTTTCTTT. It encodes CASRGTGVNTEAFF. Complete variable domain (other parts from reference TRBV2 and TRBJ1-1): EPEVTQTPSHQVTQMGQEVILRCVPISNHLYFYWYRQILGQKVEFLVSFYNNEISEKSEIFDDQFSVERPDGSNFTLKIRSTKLEDSAMYFCASRGTGVNTEAFFGQGTRLTVV.

CDR3 in amino acids: CASSQEPPGQRLEGYTF. The CDR3 bases are TGCGCCAGCAGCCAAGAACCACCGGGACAAAGGCTAGAAGGCTACACCTTC. The chain carries TRBV4-3 and TRBJ1-2; possible D gene TRBD1, 6 bases. In germline, CDR1 is LGHNA, CDR2 YSLEER. Trimming cost V 0 bases and J 8 bases, with 22 bases left between them. The CDR3 loop spans 17 amino acids.

This rearrangement joins TRBV12-5 to TRBJ2-2, with 7 nucleotides matching TRBD2. The CDR3 is 15 amino acids. CDR1 is LGHNT, CDR2 FRNRAP, per germline. The ends lost 6 bases at V and 7 bases at J; junction bases unmatched: 11. The CDR3 DNA is TGTGCTAGTGGCTGGGGGGACTATTCCGGCGGGGAGCTGTTTTTT. Translation: CASGWGDYSGGELFF.

J is TRBJ1-4 and V is TRBV14; D may be TRBD1 (6 bases). CDR3 size: 14 residues. Germline assignment: CDR1 SGHDN and CDR2 FVKESK. Between the trimmed V and J ends, which lost 3 bases and 5 bases, there was a span of 10 bases. CDR3 nucleotide sequence: TGTGCCAGCAGCCACGGGGGGCTGAATGAAAAACTGTTTTTT. It specifies CASSHGGLNEKLFF. Looking up the rest from reference TRBV14 and TRBJ1-4 gives the full variable domain: EAGVTQFPSHSVIEKGQTVTLRCDPISGHDNLYWYRRVMGKEIKFLLHFVKESKQDESGMPNNRFLAERTGGTYSTLKVQPAELEDSGVYFCASSHGGLNEKLFFGSGTQLSVL.

The V and J genes are TRBV7-8 and TRBJ1-1; no firm D call. Trimming removed 1 base from V and 4 bases from J, with 10 bases in between. Germline CDR1 and CDR2: SGHVS and FQNEAQ. This CDR3 is 14 amino acids long. This CDR3 reads CASSLGPGGTEAFF. In nucleotides, the CDR3 is TGTGCCAGCAGCTTAGGGCCCGGCGGCACTGAAGCTTTCTTT.

This clone was counted between two and nine times. The genes are TRBV5-4 and TRBJ2-2, with 9 bases that match TRBD2. The V segment lost 0 bases and the J segment 5 bases; nucleotides outside the gene matches: 2. CDR1 and CDR2 from the germline V gene are SGHNT and YYREEE (reference sequence). The length of the CDR3 is 15 residues. The CDR3 bases are TGTGCCAGCAGCTTGGGACTAGCGGAGACCGGGGAGCTGTTTTTT. Encoded protein: CASSLGLAETGELFF.

This clone was found many times. Additional DNA sequences in this sample encode the identical CDR3. CDR3 nucleotides: TGTGCCAGCAGTGGGGGGCTAGCGGGAAATACCGGGGAGCTGTTTTTT. Translating gives CASSGGLAGNTGELFF. This sequence joins TRBV6-1 and TRBJ2-2, with 9 bases that match TRBD2. The germline CDR1 and CDR2 sequences are MNHNS and SASEGT. The CDR3 is 16 residues long. After removal of 4 bases from V and 5 bases from J, the junction contained 8 bases not matched to a gene.

The CDR3 loop reads CASSFNRNQNTEAFF. CDR3 nucleotide sequence: TGTGCCAGCAGCTTTAACAGGAATCAGAACACTGAAGCTTTCTTT. The rearrangement uses TRBV6-5 and TRBJ1-1; the D gene is possibly TRBD1 (5 bases). The germline V and J ends were trimmed by 6 bases and 1 base, with 15 bases remaining between them. This CDR3 comprises 15 residues. CDR1 is MNHEY, CDR2 SVGAGI, per germline.

The genes are TRBV7-8 and TRBJ2-7; 10 bases line up with TRBD1. V gave up 3 bases and J gave up 4 bases; unmatched junction bases: 3. The CDR3 is 14 residues long. Germline loops: CDR1 SGHVS, CDR2 FQNEAQ. As DNA, the CDR3 is TGTGCCAGCAGCTTTTGGGACAGGGGTTACGAGCAGTACTTC. Translated, it gives CASSFWDRGYEQYF.

DNA for the CDR3: TGTGCCAGTAGTATAGCGGGGTTTGGTACTGAAGCTTTCTTT. Residues: CASSIAGFGTEAFF. The J gene is TRBJ1-1, the V gene TRBV19; D gene ambiguous. V was trimmed by 1 base and J by 5 bases, leaving 11 bases between them. The CDR3 length is 14 residues. Germline V gives CDR1 LNHDA, CDR2 SQIVND (reference sequence).

The chain joins TRBV18 to TRBJ2-7; 7 bases are shared with TRBD2. This CDR3 comprises 16 residues. Per the germline V gene, CDR1 is KGHSH and CDR2 is LQKENI. Losses at the gene ends were 0 bases for V and 5 bases for J; bases not matched to a gene: 10. The DNA of the CDR3 is TGTGCCAGCTCACCACCTCGGGAGCGGGATCACCACGAGCAGTACTTC. Its translation is CASSPPRERDHHEQYF.

V is TRBV19 and J is TRBJ2-2; the match to TRBD2 covers 10 bases. Germline CDR1 reads LNHDA; CDR2 reads SQIVND (reference sequence). The J segment lost 4 bases and the V segment lost 7 bases, leaving 6 bases of the junction unmatched. CDR3 size: 15 residues. CDR3 sequence: CASTLAGGFTGELFF. CDR3 DNA: TGTGCCAGTACCTTAGCGGGGGGATTCACCGGGGAGCTGTTTTTT.

This rearrangement joins TRBV27 to TRBJ1-1; weak D call: TRBD1 (6 bases). The CDR3 contains 14 residues. V was shortened by 6 bases and J by 4 bases, with 15 bases between the two germline ends. Germline V gene lookup returns CDR1 MNHEY and CDR2 SMNVEV (reference sequence). The CDR3 spells CASRLTGFSTEAFF. CDR3 coding DNA: TGTGCCAGCAGGTTAACAGGGTTCAGCACTGAAGCTTTCTTT.

This clone has only one observation. The V call is TRBV10-3, the J call TRBJ1-2, with TRBD1 matching 9 bases. J was trimmed by 8 bases and V by 10 bases; bases with no gene match: 20. The CDR3 is 16 residues long. Germline CDR1 is ENHRY and CDR2 is SYGVKD. CDR3 region: CATQNLRRDREGGYTF. DNA of the CDR3: TGTGCCACGCAGAACCTCCGACGGGACAGGGAGGGCGGCTACACCTTC.

The rearrangement uses TRBV6-5 and TRBJ2-3; D remains unclear. The germline V and J ends were trimmed by 0 bases and 2 bases, with 6 bases remaining between them. CDR3 size: 14 residues. Germline CDR1 reads MNHEY; CDR2 reads SVGAGI. The CDR3 DNA follows: TGTGCCAGCAGTTACTCCGAGGACACAGATACGCAGTATTTT. Translating it yields CASSYSEDTDTQYF.

The chain combines TRBV4-1 with TRBJ1-2, with D perhaps matching TRBD1 (6 bases). Germline CDR1 MGHRA, CDR2 YSYEKL. The ends were cut back, 4 bases at V and 4 bases at J, with 10 bases in the middle. CDR3 length: 13 amino acids. The CDR3 protein is CASSLQQGYGYTF. The CDR3 DNA is TGCGCCAGCAGCCTACAACAGGGCTATGGCTACACCTTC.

The rearrangement uses TRBV3-1 (or the pseudogene TRBV3-2) and TRBJ1-1; maybe TRBD1 (6 bases). The CDR3 consists of 14 residues. Per germline, CDR1 LGHDT and CDR2 YNNKEL (reference sequence). V shed 3 bases and J shed 0 bases, with 8 bases lying between them. CDR3 in amino acids: CASSHGDMNTEAFF. The DNA for the CDR3 is TGTGCCAGCAGCCACGGGGACATGAACACTGAAGCTTTCTTT.

The chain carries TRBV30 and TRBJ2-3; weak D call: TRBD1 (5 bases). The CDR3 length is 13 residues. V lost 5 bases to trimming and J lost 2 bases, with 11 bases between them. Per germline, CDR1 GTSNPN and CDR2 SVGIG (reference sequence). The CDR3 reads CAWGTGTTDTQYF. CDR3 nucleotide sequence: TGTGCCTGGGGTACAGGTACCACAGATACGCAGTATTTT. The variable domain in full, with the rest retrieved from reference TRBV30 and TRBJ2-3, is SQTIHQWPATLVQPVGSPLSLECTVEGTSNPNLYWYRQAAGRGLQLLFYSVGIGQISSEVPQNLSASRPQDRQFILSSKKLLLSDSGFYLCAWGTGTTDTQYFGPGTRLTVL.